A selection of T cell receptor beta chains follows, all from one sample in a study of T cells in Graves' hyperthyroidism and ophthalmopathy. TCRdb re-analysed the multiplex PCR reads in MiXCR, keeping a single row per CDR3 protein. Of more than 300,000 distinct CDR3 sequences listed, approximately 13% are singletons. Sample: blood. These TCRs come from a woman aged 18 to 35 with Graves' hyperthyroidism. The CDR3 runs from the conserved cysteine through the conserved F or W. Each record gives: J gene, clone size, V gene, D gene, CDR3 DNA, CDR3 protein. A D gene is named only where the DNA matches it firmly. Only part of the rows carry a size: once, few, many, or a class if the clone is expanded.

j_call: TRBJ2-7; clone_size: -; v_call: TRBV3-1; d_call: TRBD1; cdr3_nt: TGTGCCAGCAGTAGGGGGGAACAGGGGGGCAAGAAGCAGTACTTC; cdr3_aa: CASSRGEQGGKKQYF
j_call: TRBJ2-7; clone_size: once; v_call: TRBV18; d_call: -; cdr3_nt: TGTGCCAGCTCACTAGGACAAAGATACGAGCAGTACTTC; cdr3_aa: CASSLGQRYEQYF
j_call: TRBJ1-5; clone_size: many; v_call: TRBV24-1; d_call: -; cdr3_nt: TGTGCCACCAGTGAGGGGGCCGGGAATCAGCCCCAGCATTTT; cdr3_aa: CATSEGAGNQPQHF
j_call: TRBJ2-7; clone_size: many; v_call: TRBV28; d_call: TRBD2; cdr3_nt: TGTGCCAGCAGTTTATCGAGCGGGATAGACGAGCAGTACTTC; cdr3_aa: CASSLSSGIDEQYF
j_call: TRBJ2-2; clone_size: many; v_call: TRBV28; d_call: TRBD2; cdr3_nt: TGTGCCAGCAGTTTATGGGCTGCGGGAGGCAACACCGGGGAGCTGTTTTTT; cdr3_aa: CASSLWAAGGNTGELFF
j_call: TRBJ1-1; clone_size: many; v_call: TRBV28; d_call: -; cdr3_nt: TGTGCCAGCAGTTTCTTACAGGGATTAGGCACTGAAGCTTTCTTT; cdr3_aa: CASSFLQGLGTEAFF
j_call: TRBJ1-5; clone_size: many; v_call: TRBV20-1; d_call: TRBD1; cdr3_nt: TGCAGTGCAGGACCAGGGGGGCAAGCCAATCAGCCCCAGCATTTT; cdr3_aa: CSAGPGGQANQPQHF
j_call: TRBJ2-1; clone_size: many; v_call: TRBV7-2; d_call: -; cdr3_nt: TGTGCCAGCAGCTTCTTCGATGAGCAGTTCTTC; cdr3_aa: CASSFFDEQFF
j_call: TRBJ2-1; clone_size: -; v_call: TRBV20-1; d_call: TRBD2; cdr3_nt: TGCAGTGCCCAAAGACTAGCGGAGTACAATGAGCAGTTCTTC; cdr3_aa: CSAQRLAEYNEQFF
j_call: TRBJ1-1; clone_size: -; v_call: TRBV4-1; d_call: -; cdr3_nt: TGCGTCAGCAGCCAACCGGTGGTGAACACTGAAGCTTTCTTT; cdr3_aa: CVSSQPVVNTEAFF
j_call: TRBJ1-5; clone_size: few; v_call: TRBV25-1; d_call: TRBD1; cdr3_nt: TGTGCCAGCAGTGACAGTTTGGGGACAGGGGTTGATCAGCCCCAGCATTTT; cdr3_aa: CASSDSLGTGVDQPQHF
j_call: TRBJ2-3; clone_size: few; v_call: TRBV28; d_call: -; cdr3_nt: TGTGCCAGCAGTTCCCCCCAGACAGGCTCCACAGATACGCAGTGTTTT; cdr3_aa: CASSSPQTGSTDTQCF
j_call: TRBJ1-3; clone_size: -; v_call: TRBV28; d_call: -; cdr3_nt: TGTGCCAGCAGCCAACCCCCCTCCTATTATTTT; cdr3_aa: CASSQPPSYYF
j_call: TRBJ1-1; clone_size: -; v_call: TRBV20-1; d_call: -; cdr3_nt: TGCAGTGCTAGAGCGGGGGGCGCGGGGAGCACTGAAGCTTTATTT; cdr3_aa: CSARAGGAGSTEALF
j_call: TRBJ2-5; clone_size: many; v_call: TRBV2; d_call: -; cdr3_nt: TGTGCCAGCAGTGAAGCGCAACGGGGGTGGGAGACCCAGTACTTC; cdr3_aa: CASSEAQRGWETQYF
j_call: TRBJ2-5; clone_size: many; v_call: TRBV20-1; d_call: TRBD2; cdr3_nt: TGCAGTGCTAAGGACGGGGGGGGTAGTCCCCAAGAGACCCAGTACTTC; cdr3_aa: CSAKDGGGSPQETQYF
j_call: TRBJ1-2; clone_size: many; v_call: TRBV20-1; d_call: -; cdr3_nt: TGCAGTGCTAGCCCCGACGGGCACTATGGCTACACCTTC; cdr3_aa: CSASPDGHYGYTF
j_call: TRBJ2-3; clone_size: many; v_call: TRBV6-2/TRBV6-3; d_call: TRBD2; cdr3_nt: TGTGCCAGCAGTTACCCGGGACTAGCGGAGGGAAATACGCAGTATTTT; cdr3_aa: CASSYPGLAEGNTQYF
j_call: TRBJ1-6; clone_size: many; v_call: TRBV7-2; d_call: -; cdr3_nt: TGTGCCAGCAGCTTTAGGGCCGACATTAATTCACCCCTCCACTTT; cdr3_aa: CASSFRADINSPLHF
j_call: TRBJ2-1; clone_size: many; v_call: TRBV19; d_call: TRBD1; cdr3_nt: TGTGCCAGTAGAGACAGGGTTCTAAGGTCCTACAATGAGCAGTTCTTC; cdr3_aa: CASRDRVLRSYNEQFF
j_call: TRBJ1-2; clone_size: -; v_call: TRBV7-9; d_call: -; cdr3_nt: TGTGCCAGCAGCTCGGACGAGAGGGGCTACACCTTC; cdr3_aa: CASSSDERGYTF
j_call: TRBJ2-3; clone_size: many; v_call: TRBV18; d_call: TRBD2; cdr3_nt: TGTGCCAGCTCACCACCGGCTGCGGGAGGGGTCACAGATACGCAGTATTTT; cdr3_aa: CASSPPAAGGVTDTQYF
j_call: TRBJ1-1; clone_size: many; v_call: TRBV12-3/TRBV12-4; d_call: -; cdr3_nt: TGTGCCAGCAGTTTGTACGGGGCCACTGAAGCTTTCTTT; cdr3_aa: CASSLYGATEAFF
j_call: TRBJ2-5; clone_size: many; v_call: TRBV7-9; d_call: TRBD1; cdr3_nt: TGTGCCAGCAGCCTCTCAGGGGGCTGGGCCCAAGAGACCCAGTACTTC; cdr3_aa: CASSLSGGWAQETQYF
j_call: TRBJ2-2; clone_size: few; v_call: TRBV5-6; d_call: -; cdr3_nt: TGTGCCAGCAGCTTCCGAGGTCTCCATCCCGCTTCCGGGGAGCTGTTTTTT; cdr3_aa: CASSFRGLHPASGELFF
j_call: TRBJ1-5; clone_size: many; v_call: TRBV15; d_call: -; cdr3_nt: TGTGCCACCAGCAGGACACGAGGGGATGCAGGGGCCAATCAGCCCCAGCATTTT; cdr3_aa: CATSRTRGDAGANQPQHF
j_call: TRBJ1-6; clone_size: -; v_call: TRBV20-1; d_call: TRBD1; cdr3_nt: TGCAGTGCTGCCGACAGGGAAGAATGGCCCCTCCACTTT; cdr3_aa: CSAADREEWPLHF
j_call: TRBJ2-2; clone_size: -; v_call: TRBV9; d_call: TRBD2; cdr3_nt: TGTGCCAGCAGCGTGCAGCCGGGGCTAGCGGGAGGGGTCGGGGAGCTGTTTTTT; cdr3_aa: CASSVQPGLAGGVGELFF
j_call: TRBJ2-5; clone_size: few; v_call: TRBV4-1; d_call: TRBD2; cdr3_nt: TGCGCCAGCAGCCAAGATGACCCGAGACTAGCGGGCCAAGAGACCCAGTACTTC; cdr3_aa: CASSQDDPRLAGQETQYF
j_call: TRBJ2-1; clone_size: -; v_call: TRBV19; d_call: -; cdr3_nt: TGTGCCAGTATGGGGGGTGGGGAAATTCGGCGGCACAATGAGCAGTTCTTC; cdr3_aa: CASMGGGEIRRHNEQFF
j_call: TRBJ1-2; clone_size: many; v_call: TRBV10-3; d_call: TRBD1; cdr3_nt: TGTGCCATCAGTGCGTGGGACAGAGCTAACTATGGCTACACCTTC; cdr3_aa: CAISAWDRANYGYTF
j_call: TRBJ1-5; clone_size: many; v_call: TRBV5-1; d_call: -; cdr3_nt: TGCGCCAGCAGCTTGAGCTTGGGGGGTCAGCCCCAGCATTTT; cdr3_aa: CASSLSLGGQPQHF